This passage covers 13 T cell receptor beta chains from one sample sequenced in a study of T cells in Graves' hyperthyroidism and ophthalmopathy (dated by TCRdb to about 2019). Libraries were prepared through multiplex PCR. Sequencing instrument: Illumina HiSeq 2000. The TCR beta CDR3 regions were amplified from the RNA transcripts. A first-round RT-PCR of the TCR CDR3 used the HTBI primer set with the Qiagen OneStep RT-PCR kit. TCRdb cleaned the public reads at Q25 with fastp, built clones with MiXCR and kept in-frame beta chains. Identical CDR3 protein sequences are pooled into one entry, listed with their most common genes and DNA. Present in this sample are roughly 520,000 distinct CDR3 sequences, around a quarter of which were seen just once. The top ten clonotypes cover roughly 10% of the sample. Source material: blood. The receptor source for this set is a woman in her thirties with Graves' ophthalmopathy.

The chain carries TRBV6-1 and TRBJ2-5; D possibly corresponds to TRBD2 (6 bases). Germline V gives CDR1 MNHNS, CDR2 SASEGT. The CDR3 spans 14 residues. V was pared by 6 bases and J by 5 bases, with 16 bases between. The CDR3 spells CASSAGPPPETQYF. The CDR3 DNA sequence: TGTGCCAGCAGCGCGGGACCCCCTCCGGAGACCCAGTACTTC.

This clonotype was counted ten times or more. This rearrangement joins TRBV29-1 to TRBJ1-1, with 8 bases lining up with TRBD1. The V segment lost 6 bases and the J segment 3 bases; nucleotides outside the gene matches: 6. There are 13 residues in the CDR3. The V gene's germline CDR1 is SQVTM and CDR2 ANQGSEA. The CDR3 region is CSVSGQGYTEAFF. In DNA, the CDR3 is TGCAGCGTATCAGGACAGGGTTACACTGAAGCTTTCTTT.

A word on this clonotype: A much bigger clone sits one base away, suggesting this may be a read error. The chain combines TRBV6-5 with TRBJ1-6, with D tentatively TRBD1 (5 bases). The germline gives CDR1 MNHEY, CDR2 SVGAGI. This CDR3 spans 14 amino acids. CDR3 nucleotides: TGTGCCAGCAAGTTTTACGGGGGTAATTCACCCCCCCACTTT. Protein: CASKFYGGNSPPHF.

This clonotype was counted at least ten times. The chain employs TRBV10-3 and TRBJ2-7; no firm D call. Germline V gives CDR1 ENHRY, CDR2 SYGVKD. The CDR3 spans 18 residues. V was trimmed by 0 bases and J by 0 bases, leaving 18 bases between them. The CDR3 reads CAISESIAGSLISYEQYF. DNA of the CDR3: TGTGCCATCAGTGAGTCGATTGCCGGCAGTCTAATCTCCTACGAGCAGTACTTC.

This clonotype came up many times. The V gene is TRBV20-1, the J gene TRBJ1-1; perhaps TRBD1 as D (6 bases). Germline V gene lookup returns CDR1 DFQATT and CDR2 SNEGSKA (reference sequence). With 4 bases removed from V and 4 bases from J, the gap between germline ends came to 19 bases. The length of the CDR3 is 15 residues. The CDR3 sequence is CSAKPQQGGVTEAFF. The CDR3 DNA is TGCAGTGCTAAGCCCCAACAGGGTGGGGTCACTGAAGCTTTCTTT.

This clonotype was detected many times. The chain is built from TRBV2 and TRBJ2-7; 11 positions agree with TRBD2. Looked up from germline, CDR1 is SNHLY and CDR2 is FYNNEI. The CDR3 extends over 17 amino acids. V shed 5 bases, J shed 7 bases, and the junction held 16 bases outside the gene matches. As DNA, the CDR3 is TGTGCCAGCAGTAGGGGATCGACTAGCGGGGCCGATGGGGAGCAGTACTTC. This encodes CASSRGSTSGADGEQYF.

This clonotype showed up many times. The rearrangement joins TRBV5-1 to TRBJ2-7; D is unclear. There are 15 residues in the CDR3. The germline V gene has CDR1 SGHRS and CDR2 YFSETQ. V lost 3 bases and J lost 0, with 13 bases in between. CDR3 loop: CASSSQMDGSYEQYF. Here the CDR3 DNA reads TGCGCCAGCAGCTCCCAAATGGACGGCTCCTACGAGCAGTACTTC.

This clonotype was observed at least ten times. CDR3 DNA sequence: TGTGCCAGCAGCCTGGGACAGGTCTTCATCCCGGACGAGCAGTACTTC. Translating it yields CASSLGQVFIPDEQYF. The chain has TRBV7-8 and TRBJ2-7; TRBD1 agrees at 8 bases. The CDR3 is 16 residues long. The V and J ends lost 5 bases and 5 bases, in that order; junction bases with no gene match: 14. Germline values: CDR1 SGHVS, CDR2 FQNEAQ.

The chain uses TRBV20-1 and TRBJ2-7, with D possibly being TRBD1 (6 bases). With 6 bases removed from V and 2 bases from J, the gap between germline ends came to 17 bases. The V gene's germline CDR1 is DFQATT and CDR2 SNEGSKA (reference sequence). The length of the CDR3 is 14 residues. The CDR3 protein is CSAALNRAPYEQYF. The CDR3 DNA follows: TGCAGTGCGGCCTTAAACAGGGCCCCCTACGAGCAGTACTTC.

The sample holds many counts of this clonotype. The J gene is TRBJ1-5, the V gene TRBV6-2 or TRBV6-3; TRBD1 agrees at 10 bases. J lost 9 bases, V lost 5 bases, and 10 bases had no gene match. The CDR3 spans 15 residues. Germline CDR1 MNHEY, CDR2 SVGEGT. CDR3 protein: CASSAAGTGVRPQHF. Here the CDR3 DNA reads TGTGCCAGCAGTGCCGCCGGGACAGGGGTACGGCCCCAGCATTTT.

This clonotype was recorded many times. The V and J genes are TRBV6-5 and TRBJ1-5, with D tentatively TRBD1 (5 bases). V was trimmed by 5 bases and J by 1 base, leaving 9 bases between them. Germline CDR1 MNHEY, CDR2 SVGAGI. The length of the CDR3 is 14 residues. CDR3 bases: TGTGCCAGCAGTAGCGGACAAAGCAATCAGCCCCAGCATTTT. Translation gives CASSSGQSNQPQHF.

This clonotype was detected only a few times. This rearrangement joins TRBV20-1 to TRBJ1-5, with D maybe TRBD1 (5 bases). CDR3 length equals 14 residues. Germline CDR1 and CDR2: DFQATT and SNEGSKA (reference sequence). V was trimmed by 1 base and J by 7 bases, leaving 14 bases between them. The CDR3 coding sequence is TGCAGTGCTAGAGCTGGGGGGGGTTTGCAGCCCCAGCATTTT. It yields the protein CSARAGGGLQPQHF.

This clonotype was counted many times. V usage is TRBV20-1 and J usage is TRBJ1-3; maybe TRBD1 (6 bases). The CDR3 spans 15 residues. CDR1 is DFQATT and CDR2 is SNEGSKA in the germline V gene (reference sequence). The V end lost 5 bases, the J end lost 0 bases, and 14 bases lay between the germline ends. The CDR3 loop reads CSAGGQPYSGNTIYF. The CDR3 DNA is TGCAGTGCTGGAGGACAGCCTTACTCTGGAAACACCATATATTTT.